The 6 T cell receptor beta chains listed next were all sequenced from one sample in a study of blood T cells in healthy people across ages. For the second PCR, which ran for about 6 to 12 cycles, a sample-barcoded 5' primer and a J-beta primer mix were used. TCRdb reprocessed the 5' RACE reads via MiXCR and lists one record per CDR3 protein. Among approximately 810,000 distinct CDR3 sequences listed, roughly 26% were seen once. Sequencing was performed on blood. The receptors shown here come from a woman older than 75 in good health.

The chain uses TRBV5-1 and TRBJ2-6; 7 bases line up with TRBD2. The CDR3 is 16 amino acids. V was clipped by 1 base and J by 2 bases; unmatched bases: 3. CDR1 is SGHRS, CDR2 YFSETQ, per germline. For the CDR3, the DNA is TGCGCCAGCAGCTTGAGTGGGGGGGCTGGGGCCAACGTCCTGACTTTC. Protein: CASSLSGGAGANVLTF.

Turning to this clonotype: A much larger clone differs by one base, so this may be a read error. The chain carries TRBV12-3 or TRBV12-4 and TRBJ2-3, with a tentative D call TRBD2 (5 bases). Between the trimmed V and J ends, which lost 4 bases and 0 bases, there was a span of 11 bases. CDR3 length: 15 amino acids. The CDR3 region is CASSSAGGSTDTQYF. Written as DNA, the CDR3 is TGTGCCAGCAGTTCCGCTGGCGGGAGCACAGATACGCAGTATTTT.

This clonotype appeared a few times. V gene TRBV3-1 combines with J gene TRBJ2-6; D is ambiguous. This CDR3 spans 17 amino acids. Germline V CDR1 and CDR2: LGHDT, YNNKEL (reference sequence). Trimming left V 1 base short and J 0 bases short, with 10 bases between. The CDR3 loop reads CASSQGVFISGANVLTF. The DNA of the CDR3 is TGTGCCAGCAGCCAAGGGGTTTTTATCTCTGGGGCCAACGTCCTGACTTTC.

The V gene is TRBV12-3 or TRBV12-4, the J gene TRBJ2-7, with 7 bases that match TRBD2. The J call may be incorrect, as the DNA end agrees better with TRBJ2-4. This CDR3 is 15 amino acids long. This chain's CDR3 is CASSDYLGEGNIQYF. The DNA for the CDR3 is TGTGCCAGCAGTGACTACCTCGGGGAGGGAAACATTCAGTACTTC.

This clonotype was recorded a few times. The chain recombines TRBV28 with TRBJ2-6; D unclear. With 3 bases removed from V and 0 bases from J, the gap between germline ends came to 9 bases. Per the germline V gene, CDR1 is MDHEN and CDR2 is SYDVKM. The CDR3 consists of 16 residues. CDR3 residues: CASSFSQISGANVLTF. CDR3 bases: TGTGCCAGCAGTTTTTCACAGATCTCTGGGGCCAACGTCCTGACTTTC.

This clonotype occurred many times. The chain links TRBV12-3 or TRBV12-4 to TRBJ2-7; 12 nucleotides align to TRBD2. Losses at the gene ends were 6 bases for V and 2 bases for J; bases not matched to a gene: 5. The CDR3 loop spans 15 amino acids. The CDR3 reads CASSRLAGVTYEQYF. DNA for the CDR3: TGTGCCAGCAGCAGACTAGCGGGGGTTACCTACGAGCAGTACTTC.